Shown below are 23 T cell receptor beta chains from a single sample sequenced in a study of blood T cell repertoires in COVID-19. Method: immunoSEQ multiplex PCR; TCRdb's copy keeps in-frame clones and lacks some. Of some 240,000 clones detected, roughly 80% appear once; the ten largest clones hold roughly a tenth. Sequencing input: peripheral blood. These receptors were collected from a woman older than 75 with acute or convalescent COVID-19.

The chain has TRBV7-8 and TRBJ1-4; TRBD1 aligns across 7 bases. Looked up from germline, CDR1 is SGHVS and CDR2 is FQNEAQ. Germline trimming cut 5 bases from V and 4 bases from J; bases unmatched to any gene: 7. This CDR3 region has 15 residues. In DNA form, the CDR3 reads TGTGCCAGCAGCAAAAAAGGGGGCAGTAATGAAAAACTGTTTTTT. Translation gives CASSKKGGSNEKLFF.

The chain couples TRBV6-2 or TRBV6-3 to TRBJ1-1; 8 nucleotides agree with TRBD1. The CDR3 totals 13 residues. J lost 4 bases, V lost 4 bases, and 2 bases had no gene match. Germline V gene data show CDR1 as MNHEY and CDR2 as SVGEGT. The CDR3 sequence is CASSLTGGTEAFF. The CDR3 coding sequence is TGTGCCAGCAGTTTAACAGGGGGCACTGAAGCTTTCTTT.

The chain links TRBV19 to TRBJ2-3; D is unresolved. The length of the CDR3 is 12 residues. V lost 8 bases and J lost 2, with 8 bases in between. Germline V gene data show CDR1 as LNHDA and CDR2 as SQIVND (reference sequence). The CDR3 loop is CASSEPTDTQYF. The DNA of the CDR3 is TGTGCCAGTTCTGAGCCCACAGATACGCAGTATTTT.

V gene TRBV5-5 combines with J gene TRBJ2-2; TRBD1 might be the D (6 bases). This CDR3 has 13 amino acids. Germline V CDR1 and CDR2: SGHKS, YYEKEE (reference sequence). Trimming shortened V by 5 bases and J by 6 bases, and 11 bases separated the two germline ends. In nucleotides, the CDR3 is TGTGCCAGCAGTAACAGGGACCCCGGGGAGCTGTTTTTT. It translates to CASSNRDPGELFF.

CDR3 sequence (DNA): TGTGCCAGCAGTGTTGACAGGGAAAGTCAGACCCAGTACTTC. This codes for CASSVDRESQTQYF. V usage is TRBV7-3 and J usage is TRBJ2-5; 7 bases line up with TRBD1. Per germline, CDR1 SGHTA and CDR2 FQGTGA. Trimming cost V 6 bases and J 6 bases; bases outside gene matches: 10. The CDR3 totals 14 residues.

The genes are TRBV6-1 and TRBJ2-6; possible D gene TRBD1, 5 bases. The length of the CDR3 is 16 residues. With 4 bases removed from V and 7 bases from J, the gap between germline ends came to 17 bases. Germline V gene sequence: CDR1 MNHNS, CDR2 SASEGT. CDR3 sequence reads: CASSGGSGLVANVLTF. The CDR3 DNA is TGTGCCAGCAGTGGTGGGTCAGGGCTGGTAGCCAACGTCCTGACTTTC.

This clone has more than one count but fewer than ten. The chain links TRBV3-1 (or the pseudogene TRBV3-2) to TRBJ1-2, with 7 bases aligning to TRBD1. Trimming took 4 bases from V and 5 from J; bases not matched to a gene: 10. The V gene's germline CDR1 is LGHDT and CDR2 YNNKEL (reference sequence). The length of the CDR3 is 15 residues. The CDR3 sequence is CASSLAIGTEYGYTF. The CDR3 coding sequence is TGTGCCAGCAGCCTCGCGATAGGGACAGAATATGGCTACACCTTC.

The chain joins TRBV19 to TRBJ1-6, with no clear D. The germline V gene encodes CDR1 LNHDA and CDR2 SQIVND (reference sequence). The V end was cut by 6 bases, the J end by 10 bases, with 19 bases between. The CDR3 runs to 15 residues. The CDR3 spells CASSPREGRGSPLHF. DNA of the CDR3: TGTGCCAGTAGCCCCCGGGAGGGTCGAGGATCACCCCTCCACTTT.

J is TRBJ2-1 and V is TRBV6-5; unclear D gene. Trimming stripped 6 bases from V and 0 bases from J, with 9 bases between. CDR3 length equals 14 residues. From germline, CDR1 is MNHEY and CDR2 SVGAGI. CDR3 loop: CASSSIDSYNEQFF. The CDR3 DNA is TGTGCCAGCAGCTCTATCGACTCCTACAATGAGCAGTTCTTC.

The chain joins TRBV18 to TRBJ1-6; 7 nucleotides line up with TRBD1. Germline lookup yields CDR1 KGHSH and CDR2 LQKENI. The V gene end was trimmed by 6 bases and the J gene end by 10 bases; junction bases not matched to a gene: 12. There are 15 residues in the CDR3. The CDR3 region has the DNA TGTGCCAGCTCGGCAAAGACAGGGAGTAACTCACCCCTCCACTTT. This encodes CASSAKTGSNSPLHF.

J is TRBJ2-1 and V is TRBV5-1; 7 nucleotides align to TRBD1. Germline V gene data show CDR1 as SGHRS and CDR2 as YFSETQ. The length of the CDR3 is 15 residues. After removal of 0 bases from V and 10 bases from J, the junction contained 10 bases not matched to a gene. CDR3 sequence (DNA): TGCGCCAGCAGCTTGGGACAGGGTGATAGGCGGGAGCAGTTCTTC. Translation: CASSLGQGDRREQFF.

This chain's CDR3 is CASSLGGLAANTGELFF. The DNA of the CDR3 is TGTGCCAGCAGCTTAGGGGGGCTAGCGGCTAACACCGGGGAGCTGTTTTTT. This chain joins TRBV7-2 and TRBJ2-2, with D possibly matching TRBD2 (7 bases). CDR3 length equals 17 residues. The V and J ends lost 1 base and 2 bases respectively, with 14 bases between them. CDR1 and CDR2 (germline): SGHTA, FQGNSA.

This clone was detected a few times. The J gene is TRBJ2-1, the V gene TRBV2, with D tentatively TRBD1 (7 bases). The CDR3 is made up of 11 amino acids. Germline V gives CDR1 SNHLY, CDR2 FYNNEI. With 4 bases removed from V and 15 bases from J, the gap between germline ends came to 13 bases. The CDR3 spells CASSARDSAFF. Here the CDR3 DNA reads TGTGCCAGCAGTGCGCGGGACAGCGCGTTCTTC.

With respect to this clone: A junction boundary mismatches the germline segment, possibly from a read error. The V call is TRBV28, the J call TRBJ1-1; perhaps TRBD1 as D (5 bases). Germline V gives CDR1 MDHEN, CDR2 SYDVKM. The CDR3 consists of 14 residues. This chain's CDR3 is CASSLWGRYTGAFF. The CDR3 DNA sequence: TGTGCCAGCAGTTTATGGGGGCGCTACACTGGAGCTTTCTTT.

The CDR3 DNA is TGTGCCACCAGCAGAGATCAAGAGGCCATCACAGATACGCAGTATTTT. Its protein is CATSRDQEAITDTQYF. The V and J genes are TRBV15 and TRBJ2-3, with no clear D. V was cut by 0 bases and J by 2 bases, with 12 bases left in between. From germline, CDR1 is LNHNV and CDR2 YYDKDF (reference sequence). The CDR3 loop spans 16 amino acids.

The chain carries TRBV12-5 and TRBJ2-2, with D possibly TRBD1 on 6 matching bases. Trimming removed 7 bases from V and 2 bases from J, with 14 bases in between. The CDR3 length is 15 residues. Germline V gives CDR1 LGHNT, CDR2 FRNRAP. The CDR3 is CASVLQGINTGELFF. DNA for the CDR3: TGTGCTAGTGTTCTACAGGGTATTAACACCGGGGAGCTGTTTTTT.

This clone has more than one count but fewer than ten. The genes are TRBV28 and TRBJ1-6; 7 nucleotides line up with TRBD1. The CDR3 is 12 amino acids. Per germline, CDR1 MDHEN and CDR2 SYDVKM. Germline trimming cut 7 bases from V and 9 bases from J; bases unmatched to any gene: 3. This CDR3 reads CASKGAGSPLHF. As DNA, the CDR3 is TGTGCCAGCAAGGGGGCGGGTTCACCCCTCCACTTT.

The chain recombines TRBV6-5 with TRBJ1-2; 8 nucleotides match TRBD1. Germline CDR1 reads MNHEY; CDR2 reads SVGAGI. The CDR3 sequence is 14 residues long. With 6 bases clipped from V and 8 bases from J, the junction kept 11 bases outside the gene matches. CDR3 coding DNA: TGTGCCAGCAGCCTACTATTCGGACAGGGCGGCTACACCTTC. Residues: CASSLLFGQGGYTF.

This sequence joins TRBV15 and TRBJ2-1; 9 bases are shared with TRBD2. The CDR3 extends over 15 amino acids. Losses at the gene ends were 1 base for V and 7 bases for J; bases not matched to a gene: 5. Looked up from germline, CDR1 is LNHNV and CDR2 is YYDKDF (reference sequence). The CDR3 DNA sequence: TGTGCCACCAGCAGAGCCCAGCGGGGGGTTAATGAGCAGTTCTTC. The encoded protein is CATSRAQRGVNEQFF.

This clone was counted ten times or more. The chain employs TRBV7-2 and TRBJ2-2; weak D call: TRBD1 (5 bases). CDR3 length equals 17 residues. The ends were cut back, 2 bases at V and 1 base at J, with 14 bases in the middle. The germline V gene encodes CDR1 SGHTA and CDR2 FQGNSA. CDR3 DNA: TGTGCCAGCAGCTTACGTTGGGGCATTGGGAACACCGGGGAGCTGTTTTTT. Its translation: CASSLRWGIGNTGELFF.

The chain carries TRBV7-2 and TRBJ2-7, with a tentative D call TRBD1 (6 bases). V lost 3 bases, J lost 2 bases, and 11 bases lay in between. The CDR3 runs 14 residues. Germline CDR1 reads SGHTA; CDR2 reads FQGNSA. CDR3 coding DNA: TGTGCCAGCAGCTTCGACAGGCCCGCCTACGAGCAGTACTTC. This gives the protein CASSFDRPAYEQYF.

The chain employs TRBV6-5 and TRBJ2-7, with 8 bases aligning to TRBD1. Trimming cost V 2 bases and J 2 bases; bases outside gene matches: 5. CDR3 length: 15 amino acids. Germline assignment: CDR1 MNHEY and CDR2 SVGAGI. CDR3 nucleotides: TGTGCCAGCAGTTACGCTGGACAGGGAACCTACGAGCAGTACTTC. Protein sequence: CASSYAGQGTYEQYF.

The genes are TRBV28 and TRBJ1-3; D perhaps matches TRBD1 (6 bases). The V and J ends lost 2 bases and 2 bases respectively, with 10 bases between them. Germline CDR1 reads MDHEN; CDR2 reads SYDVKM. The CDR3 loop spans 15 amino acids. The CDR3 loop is CASSLTGTTGNTIYF. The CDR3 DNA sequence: TGTGCCAGCAGTTTAACAGGGACCACTGGAAACACCATATATTTT.